One sample yielded the 24 T cell receptor beta chains listed below, sequenced in a study of blood T cell repertoires in COVID-19. Profiled with immunoSEQ multiplex PCR; TCRdb holds only in-frame clones, not every one. This table holds about 35,000 clones, about 82% found once. Sequencing was performed on peripheral blood. These receptors were taken from a man aged 60 to 69 in a cohort sampled during active COVID-19.

This chain joins TRBV7-8 and TRBJ1-5, with 7 bases identical to TRBD1. Germline trimming cut 1 base from V and 0 bases from J; bases unmatched to any gene: 12. Germline V gene sequence: CDR1 SGHVS, CDR2 FQNEAQ. The CDR3 loop spans 19 amino acids. CDR3 sequence reads: CASSLEWGDRSFSNQPQHF. CDR3 nucleotides: TGTGCCAGCAGCTTAGAATGGGGGGACAGATCCTTTAGCAATCAGCCCCAGCATTTT.

The chain carries TRBV4-2 and TRBJ1-6, with D possibly being TRBD1 (5 bases). This CDR3 region has 15 residues. V shed 2 bases and J shed 9 bases, with 14 bases lying between them. Germline loops: CDR1 LGHNA, CDR2 YNFKEQ. The CDR3 coding sequence is TGTGCCAGCAGCCAAAGTCCCAGGGATAGTTCACCCCTCCACTTT. It encodes CASSQSPRDSSPLHF.

The rearrangement uses TRBV28 and TRBJ1-3; D unresolved. Germline V gene lookup returns CDR1 MDHEN and CDR2 SYDVKM. V shed 4 bases and J shed 0 bases, with 4 bases lying between them. CDR3 size: 13 residues. The CDR3 protein is CASSSVSGNTIYF. CDR3 coding DNA: TGTGCCAGCAGTTCGGTCTCTGGAAACACCATATATTTT.

This clone has only one observation. The CDR3 loop is CASSVEDRVRNEQFF. DNA of the CDR3: TGTGCCAGCAGCGTAGAGGACAGGGTTAGGAATGAGCAGTTCTTC. The V call is TRBV9, the J call TRBJ2-1; 8 bases line up with TRBD1. J gave up 7 bases and V 0 bases, and 6 bases lay outside the gene matches. The CDR3 is made up of 15 amino acids. Germline CDR1 and CDR2: SGDLS and YYNGEE.

The chain recombines TRBV2 with TRBJ1-1, with no clear D. The V gene lost 4 bases and the J gene lost 4 bases, with 7 bases spanning the gap. Germline V gene lookup returns CDR1 SNHLY and CDR2 FYNNEI. This CDR3 has 12 amino acids. This chain's CDR3 is CASSVRGTEAFF. The DNA for the CDR3 is TGTGCCAGCAGTGTACGGGGCACTGAAGCTTTCTTT.

The V call is TRBV9, the J call TRBJ1-2; unclear D gene. V was cut by 0 bases and J by 8 bases, with 8 bases left in between. CDR3 length equals 12 residues. Germline loops: CDR1 SGDLS, CDR2 YYNGEE. CDR3 bases: TGTGCCAGCAGCGTAGACGGGGAGGGCTACACCTTC. Its protein is CASSVDGEGYTF.

The chain is built from TRBV20-1 and TRBJ2-3; D unclear. Trimming removed 5 bases from V and 2 bases from J, with 5 bases in between. The CDR3 is 11 amino acids. Germline-derived CDR1 and CDR2 are DFQATT and SNEGSKA (reference sequence). CDR3 bases: TGCAGTGCTGTAGTCACAGATACGCAGTATTTT. Amino acid sequence: CSAVVTDTQYF.

The gene calls are TRBV7-6 and TRBJ2-3; tentative D call: TRBD1 (6 bases). Trimming stripped 4 bases from V and 0 bases from J, with 23 bases between. The CDR3 sequence is 19 residues long. Germline CDR1 is SGHVS and CDR2 is FNYEAQ. Here the CDR3 DNA reads TGTGCCAGCAGCTCCCCTGCCGGGACAACAGACGCTAGCACAGATACGCAGTATTTT. It translates to CASSSPAGTTDASTDTQYF.

V is TRBV3-1 (or the pseudogene TRBV3-2) and J is TRBJ2-7; 7 positions agree with TRBD2. From germline, CDR1 is LGHDT and CDR2 YNNKEL (reference sequence). CDR3 size: 14 residues. V gave up 3 bases and J gave up 6 bases; unmatched junction bases: 8. The CDR3 DNA sequence: TGTGCCAGCAGCCAGGGGGGGGAGGGAAGCGAGCAGTACTTC. Protein sequence: CASSQGGEGSEQYF.

V and J are TRBV5-5 and TRBJ2-1; 12 positions match TRBD2. The length of the CDR3 is 16 residues. Trimming took 0 bases from V and 4 from J; bases not matched to a gene: 2. In germline, CDR1 is SGHKS, CDR2 YYEKEE (reference sequence). Here the CDR3 reads CASSLDTSGRYNEQFF. CDR3 nucleotide sequence: TGTGCCAGCAGCTTGGATACTAGCGGGAGGTACAATGAGCAGTTCTTC.

Details on this clone: This may come from a read error, since a much larger clone is one base off. The V and J genes are TRBV6-1 and TRBJ2-7, with D perhaps TRBD1 (6 bases). The V and J ends lost 5 bases and 2 bases respectively, with 16 bases between them. Per germline, CDR1 MNHNS and CDR2 SASEGT. The CDR3 sequence is 15 residues long. The CDR3 loop is CASSRRTVSPYEQYF. The CDR3 region has the DNA TGTGCCAGCAGTCGCCGGACAGTGAGCCCCTACGAGCAGTACTTC.

The rearrangement uses TRBV9 and TRBJ1-2; 7 bases map to TRBD1. The CDR3 has 14 amino acids. Germline-derived CDR1 and CDR2 are SGDLS and YYNGEE. J lost 8 bases, V lost 0 bases, and 7 bases had no gene match. For the CDR3, the DNA is TGTGCCAGCAGCGTAGTAGGGGGCGCGAACGGCTACACCTTC. Amino acid sequence: CASSVVGGANGYTF.

The chain recombines TRBV4-1 with TRBJ1-3, with TRBD1 as a possible D gene (6 bases). With 2 bases removed from V and 4 bases from J, the gap between germline ends came to 12 bases. Per the germline V gene, CDR1 is MGHRA and CDR2 is YSYEKL. This CDR3 spans 15 amino acids. CDR3 region: CASSQSGDRGNTIYF. The CDR3 DNA reads as TGCGCCAGCAGCCAATCAGGGGATAGGGGAAACACCATATATTTT.

V gene TRBV10-2 combines with J gene TRBJ2-7; TRBD2 agrees at 7 bases. The germline V gene has CDR1 WSHSY and CDR2 SAAADI. The CDR3 has 14 amino acids. J gave up 5 bases and V 5 bases, and 9 bases lay outside the gene matches. CDR3 residues: CASSLREAGNEQYF. Written as DNA, the CDR3 is TGCGCCAGCAGTCTACGGGAGGCGGGGAACGAGCAGTACTTC.

This clone was seen just once. The gene calls are TRBV18 and TRBJ2-1; 7 nucleotides agree with TRBD1. Germline V gives CDR1 KGHSH, CDR2 LQKENI. This CDR3 comprises 14 residues. Trimming removed 5 bases from V and 4 bases from J; junction bases left unmatched: 5. The CDR3 region has the DNA TGTGCCAGCTCATATTCACAGGGGTACAATGAGCAGTTCTTC. Residues: CASSYSQGYNEQFF.

The chain carries TRBV5-1 and TRBJ2-7; D is unclear. The CDR3 contains 14 residues. The V end was cut by 4 bases, the J end by 5 bases, with 16 bases between. Germline V lookup: CDR1 SGHRS, CDR2 YFSETQ. CDR3: CASSLLPPRDEQYF. DNA for the CDR3: TGCGCCAGCAGCCTACTTCCCCCTCGCGACGAGCAGTACTTC.

In its sample, this clone was seen a few times. CDR3 sequence: CASSPRPRQVNSDTQYF. Written as DNA, the CDR3 is TGCGCCAGCAGCCCGCGTCCAAGACAGGTAAATTCAGATACGCAGTATTTT. The chain joins TRBV5-1 to TRBJ2-3, with D possibly TRBD1 on 6 matching bases. CDR3 size: 17 residues. V lost 4 bases and J 4 bases, leaving 22 bases between the germline ends. The germline gives CDR1 SGHRS, CDR2 YFSETQ.

V is TRBV7-9 and J is TRBJ2-1, with TRBD2 as a possible D gene (6 bases). The CDR3 totals 14 residues. Trimming took off 5 bases at V and 12 bases at J, with 20 bases between the two ends. Germline CDR1 and CDR2: SEHNR and FQNEAQ (reference sequence). The CDR3 is CASSARESFYGQFF. Here the CDR3 DNA reads TGTGCCAGCAGCGCTCGGGAGTCCTTTTACGGGCAGTTCTTC. The full variable domain, with the rest looked up from reference TRBV7-9 and TRBJ2-1, is DTGVSQNPRHKITKRGQNVTFRCDPISEHNRLYWYRQTLGQGPEFLTYFQNEAQLEKSRLLSDRFSAERPKGSFSTLEIQRTEQGDSAMYLCASSARESFYGQFFGPGTRLTVL.

The chain recombines TRBV27 with TRBJ1-5, with D possibly matching TRBD1 (6 bases). The V gene lost 5 bases and the J gene lost 0 bases, with 8 bases spanning the gap. This CDR3 spans 14 amino acids. The germline V gene has CDR1 MNHEY and CDR2 SMNVEV (reference sequence). CDR3 coding DNA: TGTGCCAGCAGTCTACAGGGTAGCAATCAGCCCCAGCATTTT. Amino acids: CASSLQGSNQPQHF.

The gene calls are TRBV29-1 and TRBJ2-3, with D maybe TRBD2 (6 bases). The CDR3 sequence is 14 residues long. Germline V gene data show CDR1 as SQVTM and CDR2 as ANQGSEA. Trimming shortened V by 5 bases and J by 2 bases, and 14 bases separated the two germline ends. CDR3 in DNA: TGCAGCGTTCAAGGCGCGGGACTCACAGATACGCAGTATTTT. Encoded protein: CSVQGAGLTDTQYF.

This clone came up once. V and J are TRBV14 and TRBJ2-2; 7 nucleotides line up with TRBD2. Trimming at V came to 1 base and at J to 4 bases, leaving 3 bases not matched to a gene. Germline CDR1 reads SGHDN; CDR2 reads FVKESK. This CDR3 is 15 amino acids long. The DNA for the CDR3 is TGTGCCAGCAGCCAAGCAGTAGCGGGCACCGGGGAGCTGTTTTTT. Protein sequence: CASSQAVAGTGELFF. The entire variable domain, with the rest obtained from reference TRBV14 and TRBJ2-2, is as follows: EAGVTQFPSHSVIEKGQTVTLRCDPISGHDNLYWYRRVMGKEIKFLLHFVKESKQDESGMPNNRFLAERTGGTYSTLKVQPAELEDSGVYFCASSQAVAGTGELFFGEGSRLTVL.

The chain is built from TRBV15 and TRBJ1-1; TRBD1 matches 7 bases. The V gene end was trimmed by 5 bases and the J gene end by 0 bases; junction bases not matched to a gene: 6. The CDR3 totals 15 residues. The V gene's germline CDR1 is LNHNV and CDR2 YYDKDF (reference sequence). DNA of the CDR3: TGTGCCACCAGCGACATACAGGGGATGAACACTGAAGCTTTCTTT. It translates to CATSDIQGMNTEAFF.

The rearrangement uses TRBV7-8 and TRBJ1-4; 7 nucleotides agree with TRBD1. V gave up 2 bases and J gave up 6 bases; unmatched junction bases: 3. CDR3 length equals 14 residues. Germline CDR1 reads SGHVS; CDR2 reads FQNEAQ. The CDR3 loop is CASSLRDSDEKLFF. The CDR3 nucleotides are TGTGCCAGCAGCTTAAGGGACAGTGATGAAAAACTGTTTTTT.

The chain carries TRBV11-2 and TRBJ2-1; D might be TRBD2 (6 bases). The germline V gene encodes CDR1 SGHAT and CDR2 FQNNGV. The length of the CDR3 is 16 residues. Trimming removed 1 base from V and 0 bases from J, with 10 bases in between. CDR3 region: CASSLALARSYNEQFF. The CDR3 DNA follows: TGTGCCAGCAGCTTAGCTCTAGCGCGCTCCTACAATGAGCAGTTCTTC.